The T cell receptor beta chain described here comes from a study of shared clonotypes between healthy human individuals. Across the whole study: Each donor's CD8 memory used one plate, CD8 naive two, each CD4 subset three.

Every subset had its genomic DNA shared out evenly among several immunoSEQ plates. Sequencing used immunoSEQ multiplex PCR; TCRdb keeps in-frame clones, though not all of them. The sample contains nearly 1,000,000 clones, approximately 76% of which appear only once. The ends were cut back, 1 base at V and 1 base at J, with 13 bases in the middle. The CDR3 totals 16 residues. Germline CDR1 is SGHNT and CDR2 is YENEEA. This clone turned up a few times. The rearrangement links TRBV11-3 to TRBJ1-1; D is unresolved. Sequencing used memory CD4+ T cells sorted from blood. Subset reported: CD45RA-negative fraction. The TCR sequence derives from a man between 18 and 29 years old in good health. CDR3 protein: CASSLGAGEGNTEAFF. CDR3 sequence (DNA): TGTGCCAGCAGCTTAGGGGCCGGGGAAGGGAACACTGAAGCTTTCTTT.